This TCR beta chain is from a study of blood T cells in healthy people across ages. CDR1 is SNHLY, CDR2 FYNNEI, per germline. This CDR3 region has 12 residues. V lost 1 base and J 4 bases, leaving 2 bases between the germline ends. The authors ran a second PCR of roughly 7 to 11 cycles using a sample-barcoded 5' primer and a J-beta primer mix. One entry per CDR3 protein, called by TCRdb with MiXCR from the 5' RACE reads. The sample carries about 1,400,000 distinct CDR3 sequences, roughly 59% recorded once. Ten or more counts support this clonotype. The V and J genes are TRBV2 and TRBJ1-5; D remains ambiguous. The sample comprised blood. This sequence originates from a young man in good health. The CDR3 sequence is CASSEGNQPQHF. In nucleotides, the CDR3 is TGTGCCAGCAGTGAAGGGAATCAGCCCCAGCATTTT.